A single sample gave rise to the 20 T cell receptor beta chains below, sequenced in a study of blood T cells in healthy people across ages (dated by TCRdb to about 2015). The library came from 5' RACE. For sequencing, an Illumina HiSeq 2500 was employed. A second about 7 to 11 cycle PCR used a sample-barcoded 5' primer and a J-beta primer mix. TCRdb took the public reads, trimmed them with fastp at Q25, ran MiXCR for clone calling and kept in-frame beta chains. Identical CDR3 proteins give one entry, which carries the most common genes and DNA. This sample lists some 1.4 million distinct CDR3 sequences; 42% were detected once. The ten largest clones represent 7.9% of the sample. Source material: blood. The receptors stem from a woman between 18 and 30 years old in good health.

This clonotype has a handful of counts. The V and J genes are TRBV29-1 and TRBJ1-4; no definite D call. The ends were cut back, 5 bases at V and 2 bases at J, with 9 bases in the middle. CDR1 and CDR2 (germline): SQVTM, ANQGSEA. The length of the CDR3 is 13 residues. CDR3 region: CSVLRSTNEKLFF. The CDR3 DNA is TGCAGCGTTCTAAGGTCCACTAATGAAAAACTGTTTTTT.

CDR3 region: CASSRTSSAVQYF. The DNA for the CDR3 is TGTGCCAGCAGCCGCACTAGTTCGGCAGTGCAGTACTTC. The chain carries TRBV11-3 and TRBJ2-5, with a possible D match to TRBD2 (5 bases). The CDR3 has 13 residues. Germline lookup yields CDR1 SGHNT and CDR2 YENEEA. The V end was cut by 5 bases, the J end by 11 bases, with 18 bases between.

V is TRBV9 and J is TRBJ2-7; D could derive from TRBD1 or TRBD2 (5 bases each). The germline CDR1 and CDR2 sequences are SGDLS and YYNGEE. The CDR3 is 16 amino acids. With 6 bases removed from V and 5 bases from J, the gap between germline ends came to 24 bases. CDR3 bases: TGTGCCAGCAACTCCGGGGCCGGGGACGTTCCTAACGAGCAGTACTTC. It yields the protein CASNSGAGDVPNEQYF.

This clonotype was seen a handful of times. This rearrangement joins TRBV14 to TRBJ2-7; 9 bases map to TRBD2. The CDR3 extends over 15 amino acids. Per germline, CDR1 SGHDN and CDR2 FVKESK. Unmatched junction bases numbered 7, after V lost 2 bases and J lost 5 bases. Written as DNA, the CDR3 is TGTGCCAGCAGCCAAACGCCCGCTAGCGGGAACGAGCAGTACTTC. This sequence encodes CASSQTPASGNEQYF.

The genes are TRBV3-1 and TRBJ1-1; D is ambiguous. This CDR3 has 16 amino acids. Trimming pared 4 bases from V and 0 bases from J, leaving 15 bases between. The germline CDR1 and CDR2 sequences are LGHDT and YNNKEL (reference sequence). CDR3 sequence: CASSRTDGVMNTEAFF. In nucleotides, the CDR3 is TGTGCCAGCAGCCGAACTGATGGCGTAATGAACACTGAAGCTTTCTTT.

The chain employs TRBV3-1 and TRBJ1-2; D remains ambiguous. The CDR3 runs 13 residues. Germline V CDR1 and CDR2: LGHDT, YNNKEL (reference sequence). The germline V and J ends were trimmed by 3 bases and 7 bases, with 12 bases remaining between them. The DNA of the CDR3 is TGTGCCAGCAGCCAGGCTGAATCGGCTGGCTACACCTTC. Amino acid sequence: CASSQAESAGYTF.

The genes are TRBV7-2 and TRBJ2-1; D is uncertain. The CDR3 runs to 15 residues. Between the trimmed V and J ends, which lost 1 base and 13 bases, there was a span of 20 bases. The germline V gene has CDR1 SGHTA and CDR2 FQGNSA. The CDR3 sequence: CASSLVGPNAETQFF. CDR3 in DNA: TGTGCCAGCAGCTTAGTAGGCCCAAATGCTGAGACCCAGTTCTTC.

This sequence joins TRBV27 and TRBJ2-5; D is ambiguous. CDR1 MNHEY and CDR2 SMNVEV come from the germline V gene (reference sequence). V was trimmed by 6 bases and J by 11 bases, leaving 19 bases between them. CDR3 length: 13 amino acids. The CDR3 loop reads CASSPGNFNEQYF. DNA for the CDR3: TGTGCCAGCAGCCCTGGAAATTTCAATGAGCAGTACTTC.

The V and J genes are TRBV12-3 or TRBV12-4 and TRBJ2-3, with 8 bases aligning to TRBD2. The CDR3 contains 15 residues. The V and J ends lost 7 bases and 2 bases, in that order; junction bases with no gene match: 8. The chain's CDR3 is CASTLTGGTTDTQYF. The CDR3 DNA is TGTGCCAGCACCCTCACGGGGGGGACCACAGATACGCAGTATTTT.

V and J are TRBV7-3 and TRBJ2-1; TRBD1 or TRBD2 may be the D gene (6 bases each). Germline CDR1 is SGHTA and CDR2 is FQGTGA. V lost 5 bases to trimming and J lost 6 bases, with 11 bases between them. The CDR3 has 13 amino acids. Here the CDR3 reads CASSTKGGNEQFF. The CDR3 DNA sequence: TGTGCCAGCAGCACCAAGGGGGGCAATGAGCAGTTCTTC. Based on the CDR3 plus reference TRBV7-3 and TRBJ2-1, the full variable domain is GAGVSQTPSNKVTEKGKYVELRCDPISGHTALYWYRQSLGQGPEFLIYFQGTGAADDSGLPNDRFFAVRPEGSVSTLKIQRTERGDSAVYLCASSTKGGNEQFFGPGTRLTVL.

This clonotype appeared a few times. J is TRBJ2-7 and V is TRBV7-9; 9 bases match TRBD1. The CDR3 runs to 16 residues. The V segment lost 5 bases and the J segment 4 bases; nucleotides outside the gene matches: 12. Germline V CDR1 and CDR2: SEHNR, FQNEAQ (reference sequence). CDR3 protein: CASSTRTGVSPYEQYF. The CDR3 nucleotides are TGTGCCAGCAGCACCCGGACAGGGGTAAGCCCTTACGAGCAGTACTTC. Full variable domain (rest looked up from reference TRBV7-9 and TRBJ2-7): DTGVSQNPRHKITKRGQNVTFRCDPISEHNRLYWYRQTLGQGPEFLTYFQNEAQLEKSRLLSDRFSAERPKGSFSTLEIQRTEQGDSAMYLCASSTRTGVSPYEQYFGPGTRLTVT.

There are a few counts of this clonotype. V is TRBV20-1 and J is TRBJ2-7, with 8 bases identical to TRBD1. The assigned J gene may be wrong: the sequence end matches TRBJ2-5 better. CDR3 length equals 15 residues. Germline CDR1 and CDR2: DFQATT and SNEGSKA (reference sequence). The CDR3 is CSARMRQGIDETQYF. DNA of the CDR3: TGCAGTGCTAGGATGCGACAGGGGATCGACGAGACCCAGTACTTC.

The chain links TRBV2 to TRBJ2-3, with 7 bases that match TRBD2. After removal of 3 bases from V and 2 bases from J, the junction contained 8 bases not matched to a gene. CDR1 and CDR2 (germline): SNHLY, FYNNEI. This CDR3 spans 16 amino acids. DNA of the CDR3: TGTGCCAGCAGTGAGGCAAGCGGGACTAACACAGATACGCAGTATTTT. Amino acid sequence: CASSEASGTNTDTQYF.

V is TRBV2 and J is TRBJ2-1; a weak D match, TRBD2 (5 bases). Germline assignment: CDR1 SNHLY and CDR2 FYNNEI. The length of the CDR3 is 15 residues. V gave up 3 bases and J gave up 1 base, with 10 bases separating them. The CDR3 region has the DNA TGTGCCAGCAGTGAGCCAGGAGGATCCTACAATGAGCAGTTCTTC. Translating gives CASSEPGGSYNEQFF.

The gene calls are TRBV4-2 and TRBJ2-3; 7 bases fit TRBD2. The V gene end was trimmed by 3 bases and the J gene end by 9 bases; junction bases not matched to a gene: 15. This CDR3 has 16 residues. The germline V gene encodes CDR1 LGHNA and CDR2 YNFKEQ. The CDR3 loop is CASSHSTGTTRGTQYF. The DNA for the CDR3 is TGTGCCAGCAGCCATTCGACCGGGACTACCCGAGGGACGCAGTATTTT.

In regard to this clonotype: One end of the junction is discordant with germline, which a read error may explain. This chain joins TRBV29-1 and TRBJ2-1, with TRBD2 identical over 8 bases. Germline CDR1 SQVTM, CDR2 ANQGSEA. The CDR3 covers 14 residues. CDR3 DNA sequence: TGCAGCGCCCCTTCGGGGGGGCCGAGGAATGGGCAGTTCTTC. Translating it yields CSAPSGGPRNGQFF.

This clonotype was seen a single time. The rearrangement uses TRBV27 and TRBJ2-2; D possibly matches TRBD1 or TRBD2 (6 bases each). Germline V gene sequence: CDR1 MNHEY, CDR2 SMNVEV (reference sequence). Trimming left V 1 base short and J 1 base short, with 16 bases between. This CDR3 region has 18 residues. The CDR3 here is CASSLFVGGWRNTGELFF. Written as DNA, the CDR3 is TGTGCCAGCAGTTTATTTGTAGGGGGGTGGAGGAACACCGGGGAGCTGTTTTTT.

Concerning this clonotype itself: A much larger clone lies a single base off, so this may be a read error. The genes are TRBV7-2 and TRBJ2-4; 9 positions agree with TRBD2. V was pared by 3 bases and J by 2 bases, with 17 bases of the junction left unmatched. CDR1 and CDR2 from the germline V gene are SGHTA and FQGNSA. The CDR3 is 20 amino acids. The CDR3 reads CASSFPASGAVRVPKNIQYF. In nucleotides, the CDR3 is TGTGCCAGCAGCTTTCCGGCTAGCGGGGCGGTTCGGGTTCCCAAAAACATTCAGTACTTC.

CDR3 loop: CASSLGDRAGNTIYF. In DNA, the CDR3 is TGTGCCAGCAGCTTAGGAGACAGGGCTGGAAACACCATATATTTT. V is TRBV7-9 and J is TRBJ1-3, with 7 bases aligning to TRBD1. The CDR3 loop spans 15 amino acids. Germline-derived CDR1 and CDR2 are SEHNR and FQNEAQ (reference sequence). V lost 1 base and J lost 2; bases outside the gene matches: 2. Together with reference TRBV7-9 and TRBJ1-3, the CDR3 gives the full variable domain: DTGVSQNPRHKITKRGQNVTFRCDPISEHNRLYWYRQTLGQGPEFLTYFQNEAQLEKSRLLSDRFSAERPKGSFSTLEIQRTEQGDSAMYLCASSLGDRAGNTIYFGEGSWLTVV.

The chain recombines TRBV6-1 with TRBJ2-5; D assignment may be TRBD1 or TRBD2 (5 bases each). The germline V gene has CDR1 MNHNS and CDR2 SASEGT. The CDR3 is made up of 11 amino acids. Trimming cost V 10 bases and J 6 bases, with 12 bases left between them. The CDR3: CATVGTKTQYF. CDR3 DNA sequence: TGTGCCACCGTTGGGACCAAGACCCAGTACTTC.